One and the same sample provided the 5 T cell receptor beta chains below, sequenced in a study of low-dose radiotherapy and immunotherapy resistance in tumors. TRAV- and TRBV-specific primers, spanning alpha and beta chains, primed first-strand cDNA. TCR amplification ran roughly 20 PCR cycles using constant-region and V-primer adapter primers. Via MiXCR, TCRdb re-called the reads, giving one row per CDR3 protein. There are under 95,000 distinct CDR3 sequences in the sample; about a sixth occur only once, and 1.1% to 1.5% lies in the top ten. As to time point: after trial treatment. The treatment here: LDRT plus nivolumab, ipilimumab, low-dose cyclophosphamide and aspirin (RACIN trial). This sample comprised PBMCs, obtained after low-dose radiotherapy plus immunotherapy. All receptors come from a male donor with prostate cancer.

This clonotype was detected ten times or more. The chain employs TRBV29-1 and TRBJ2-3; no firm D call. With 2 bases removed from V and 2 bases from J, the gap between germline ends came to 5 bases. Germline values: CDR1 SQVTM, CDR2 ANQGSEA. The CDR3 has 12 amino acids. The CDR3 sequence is CSVERYTDTQYF. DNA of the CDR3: TGCAGCGTTGAACGGTACACAGATACGCAGTATTTT.

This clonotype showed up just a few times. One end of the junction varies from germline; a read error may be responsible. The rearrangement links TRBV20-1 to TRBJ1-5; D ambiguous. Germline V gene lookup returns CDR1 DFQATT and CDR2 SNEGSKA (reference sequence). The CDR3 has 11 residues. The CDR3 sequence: CSATPDQPRHF. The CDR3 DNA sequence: TGCAGTGCTACTCCGGATCAGCCCCGGCATTTT.

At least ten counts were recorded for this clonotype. The CDR3: CAVRLTSYEQYF. CDR3 nucleotides: TGTGCCGTCAGGCTGACCTCCTACGAGCAGTACTTC. V gene TRBV6-2 or TRBV6-3 combines with J gene TRBJ2-7; D remains ambiguous. V shed 11 bases and J shed 0 bases, with 11 bases lying between them. CDR3 size: 12 residues. The V gene's germline CDR1 is MNHEY and CDR2 SVGEGT.

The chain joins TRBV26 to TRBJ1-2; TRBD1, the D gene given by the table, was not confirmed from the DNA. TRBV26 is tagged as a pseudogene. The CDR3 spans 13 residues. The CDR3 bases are TGTGCCAGCAGCCGACAGGGGGCACAAGGCTACACCTTC. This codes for CASSRQGAQGYTF.

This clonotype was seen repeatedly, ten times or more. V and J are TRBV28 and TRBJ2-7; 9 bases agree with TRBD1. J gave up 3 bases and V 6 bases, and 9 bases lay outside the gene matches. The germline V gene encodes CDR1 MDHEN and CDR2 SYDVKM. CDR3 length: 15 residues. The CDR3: CASRPYRGRVYEQYF. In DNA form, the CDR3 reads TGTGCCAGCAGACCCTACAGGGGGCGAGTCTACGAGCAGTACTTC.